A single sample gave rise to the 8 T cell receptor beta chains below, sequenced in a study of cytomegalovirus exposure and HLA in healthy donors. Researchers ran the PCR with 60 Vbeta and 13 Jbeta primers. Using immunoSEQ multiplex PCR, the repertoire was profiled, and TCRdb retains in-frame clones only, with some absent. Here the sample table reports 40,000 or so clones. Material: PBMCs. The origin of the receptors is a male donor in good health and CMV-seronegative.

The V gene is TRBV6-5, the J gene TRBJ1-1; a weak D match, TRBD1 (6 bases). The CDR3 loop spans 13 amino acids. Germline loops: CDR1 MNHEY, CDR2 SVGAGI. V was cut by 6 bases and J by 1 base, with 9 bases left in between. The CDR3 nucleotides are TGTGCCAGCAGCGACAGGCCGAACACTGAAGCTTTCTTT. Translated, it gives CASSDRPNTEAFF.

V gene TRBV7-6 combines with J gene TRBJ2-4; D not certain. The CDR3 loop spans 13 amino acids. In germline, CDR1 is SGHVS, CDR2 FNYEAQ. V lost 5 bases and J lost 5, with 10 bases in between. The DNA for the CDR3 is TGTGCCAGCAGCCCTAGAGGCGAAAACATTCAGTACTTC. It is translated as CASSPRGENIQYF.

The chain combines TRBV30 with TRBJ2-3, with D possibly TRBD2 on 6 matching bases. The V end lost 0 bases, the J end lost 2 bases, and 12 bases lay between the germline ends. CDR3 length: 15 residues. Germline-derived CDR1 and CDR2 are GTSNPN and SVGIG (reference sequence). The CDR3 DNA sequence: TGTGCCTGGAGTGTATTGGGCGGGGCCACAGATACGCAGTATTTT. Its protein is CAWSVLGGATDTQYF.

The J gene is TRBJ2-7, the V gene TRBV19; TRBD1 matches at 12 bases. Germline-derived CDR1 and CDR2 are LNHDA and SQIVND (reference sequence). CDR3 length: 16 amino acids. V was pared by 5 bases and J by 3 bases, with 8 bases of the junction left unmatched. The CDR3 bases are TGTGCCAGTAGTGCCGACCGGGACAGGGGGCTCTACGAGCAGTACTTC. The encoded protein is CASSADRDRGLYEQYF. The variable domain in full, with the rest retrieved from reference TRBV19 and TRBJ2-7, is DGGITQSPKYLFRKEGQNVTLSCEQNLNHDAMYWYRQDPGQGLRLIYYSQIVNDFQKGDIAEGYSVSREKKESFPLTVTSAQKNPTAFYLCASSADRDRGLYEQYFGPGTRLTVT.

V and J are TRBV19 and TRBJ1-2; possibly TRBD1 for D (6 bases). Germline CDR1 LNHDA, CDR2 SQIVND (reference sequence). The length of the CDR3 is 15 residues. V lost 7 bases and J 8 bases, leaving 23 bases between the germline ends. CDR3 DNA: TGTGCCAGTACCCAAGTAACGGGACACGCAAAAGGCTACACCTTC. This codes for CASTQVTGHAKGYTF.

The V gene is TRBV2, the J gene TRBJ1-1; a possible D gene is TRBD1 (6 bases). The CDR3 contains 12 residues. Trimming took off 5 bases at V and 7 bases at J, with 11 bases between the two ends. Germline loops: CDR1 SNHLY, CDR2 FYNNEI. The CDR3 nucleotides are TGTGCCAGCAGTCGACAGGATATTGAAGCTTTCTTT. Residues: CASSRQDIEAFF.

The CDR3 reads CASSDGGLQPQHF. For the CDR3, the DNA is TGTGCCAGCAGTGACGGAGGGTTGCAGCCCCAGCATTTT. The V and J genes are TRBV2 and TRBJ1-5; D uncertain. The CDR3 length is 13 residues. Germline lookup yields CDR1 SNHLY and CDR2 FYNNEI. The germline V and J ends were trimmed by 3 bases and 7 bases, with 10 bases remaining between them.

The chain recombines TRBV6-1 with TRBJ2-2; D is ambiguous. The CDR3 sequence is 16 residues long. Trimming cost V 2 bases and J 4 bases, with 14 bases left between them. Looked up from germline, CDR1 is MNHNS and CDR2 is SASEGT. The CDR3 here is CASSENSNPSTGELFF. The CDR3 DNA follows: TGTGCCAGCAGTGAAAATTCGAACCCTAGCACCGGGGAGCTGTTTTTT.